The subject of this entry is one T cell receptor beta chain. CDR1 is LGHDT, CDR2 YNNKEL, per germline (reference sequence). After removal of 2 bases from V and 4 bases from J, the junction contained 5 bases not matched to a gene. The length of the CDR3 is 15 residues. The record originates from a study of blood T cell repertoires in COVID-19. Resolution of symptoms, clearance, or two negative PCRs was present in recovered Cohort 3 donors. Clones were sequenced by immunoSEQ multiplex PCR, and TCRdb holds only the in-frame ones, with some missing. The sample has approximately 120,000 clones, around 83% seen once.

The sequence was obtained from a young man who had recovered from COVID-19. The chain couples TRBV3-1 (or the pseudogene TRBV3-2) to TRBJ2-5, with TRBD1 matching 9 bases. Specimen: PBMCs or T cells enriched from blood (not recorded which). The CDR3 reads CASSQWDRVRETQYF. CDR3 bases: TGTGCCAGCAGCCAATGGGACAGGGTCCGAGAGACCCAGTACTTC.